Listed below are T cell receptor beta chains from one sample, sequenced in a study of PD-L1 blockade in urothelial cancer. The assay was immunoSEQ multiplex PCR, and TCRdb's table has in-frame clones only and misses some. The table includes 90,000 to 130,000 clones, approximately 89% detected once. Sequenced here: PBMCs, sampled around atezolizumab (anti-PD-L1) treatment. These receptors were obtained from a man between 60 and 75 years old with urothelial cancer. Each CDR3 is given with its conserved first and last residue.

16	TRBV9	CASSVSSGGADNEQFF
18	TRBV9	CASSAILPGLAFTGELFF
13	TRBV30	CAWSPRMNTEAFF
16	TRBV11-2	CASSLGTGPRTGELFF
14	TRBV6-1	CASRVSGTANIQYF
13	TRBV7-2	CASSLEGTYEQYF
14	TRBV7-2	CASSFGTGSEKLFF
13	TRBV5-4	CASSKEDPYEQYF
13	TRBV6-1	CASSDRSQETQYF
13	TRBV5-1	CAGASGNTGELFF
17	TRBV9	CASSVALDKMNTGELFF